The 20 T cell receptor beta chains given below trace back to one sample, sequenced in a study of T cell repertoires in cytomegalovirus infection. MiXCR, applied by TCRdb to the reads, yields one record per CDR3 protein. The sample records fewer than 55,000 distinct CDR3 sequences, around 20% being singletons. Their antigen targets remain unknown. The specimen was CD8+ T cells from cultured PBMCs, collected from culture after CMV antigen stimulation. These receptors originate from a human donor in good health (CMV status not recorded). Some clones in this sample may be carry-over from other donors' samples.

The chain combines TRBV12-3 or TRBV12-4 with TRBJ1-6; D unclear. The CDR3 consists of 17 residues. V lost 6 bases to trimming and J lost 0 bases, with 15 bases between them. The CDR3 region is CASSGSVVSSYNSPLHF. CDR3 bases: TGTGCCAGCAGCGGATCGGTTGTCAGCTCCTATAATTCACCCCTCCACTTT.

This clonotype was seen more than once but under ten times. The V gene is TRBV4-1, the J gene TRBJ1-2, with 7 bases matching TRBD1. Losses at the gene ends were 0 bases for V and 6 bases for J; bases not matched to a gene: 16. Germline-derived CDR1 and CDR2 are MGHRA and YSYEKL. The CDR3 has 18 amino acids. CDR3 nucleotides: TGCGCCAGCAGCCAAGACGAGCCAGGGACAGTTAGCTATCATGGCTACACCTTC. As protein: CASSQDEPGTVSYHGYTF.

This chain uses TRBV6-6 with TRBJ2-1; a possible D gene is TRBD1 (5 bases). V lost 7 bases to trimming and J lost 6 bases, with 16 bases between them. The germline V gene has CDR1 MNHNY and CDR2 SVGAGI (reference sequence). CDR3 length: 14 residues. The CDR3 DNA reads TGTGCCAGCATTGACAGCAAATTGCTCAATGAGCAGTTCTTC. Its translation: CASIDSKLLNEQFF.

This clonotype was counted a few times. V usage is TRBV11-2 and J usage is TRBJ1-1, with D uncertain. This CDR3 contains 15 residues. The V end lost 4 bases, the J end lost 1 base, and 13 bases lay between the germline ends. Germline CDR1 SGHAT, CDR2 FQNNGV. CDR3: CASSSFLRGNTEAFF. The CDR3 DNA reads TGTGCCAGCAGCTCCTTTCTACGGGGGAACACTGAAGCTTTCTTT.

The chain couples TRBV7-3 to TRBJ2-1; D remains unclear. V was cut by 6 bases and J by 5 bases, with 11 bases left in between. CDR3 length: 13 amino acids. Germline V gene lookup returns CDR1 SGHTA and CDR2 FQGTGA. CDR3 in amino acids: CASSAILDNEQFF. The CDR3 DNA sequence: TGTGCCAGCAGTGCTATATTGGACAATGAGCAGTTCTTC.

This clonotype was seen more than once but under ten times. V usage is TRBV7-2 and J usage is TRBJ2-2; no clear D gene. The CDR3 totals 13 residues. Trimming left V 6 bases short and J 5 bases short, with 10 bases between. In germline, CDR1 is SGHTA, CDR2 FQGNSA. The CDR3 sequence: CASSPTGTGELFF. The CDR3 DNA reads TGTGCCAGCAGTCCTACCGGGACCGGGGAGCTGTTTTTT.

This clonotype was seen more than once but under ten times. The rearrangement joins TRBV24-1 to TRBJ2-1; TRBD1 matches at 9 bases. Germline lookup yields CDR1 KGHDR and CDR2 SFDVKD. Unmatched junction bases numbered 2, after V lost 7 bases and J lost 8 bases. The CDR3 spans 12 residues. The CDR3 region has the DNA TGTGCCACCAGGGGACAGGGACATGAGCAGTTCTTC. Amino acid sequence: CATRGQGHEQFF.

This clonotype has ten or more counts. The chain is built from TRBV19 and TRBJ1-3; no clear D. Germline V lookup: CDR1 LNHDA, CDR2 SQIVND (reference sequence). CDR3 length: 13 residues. V was cut by 2 bases and J by 4 bases, with 6 bases left in between. The CDR3 nucleotides are TGTGCCAGTAGTATAATTTCCGGAAACACCATATATTTT. The encoded protein is CASSIISGNTIYF.

The rearrangement links TRBV12-3 or TRBV12-4 to TRBJ1-4; TRBD1 might be the D (5 bases). V was clipped by 5 bases and J by 4 bases, with 11 bases between them. The CDR3 loop spans 14 amino acids. The CDR3, as DNA: TGTGCCAGCAGTCCGGGACCGTATAATGAAAAACTGTTTTTT. Translating gives CASSPGPYNEKLFF.

This clonotype was observed many times. The genes are TRBV7-9 and TRBJ1-2, with TRBD1 matching 7 bases. Unmatched junction bases numbered 11, after V lost 2 bases and J lost 8 bases. CDR3 length: 15 amino acids. Germline CDR1 and CDR2: SEHNR and FQNEAQ (reference sequence). CDR3 loop: CASSLSGTVFGGYTF. The CDR3 nucleotides are TGTGCCAGCAGCTTATCCGGGACAGTTTTTGGAGGCTACACCTTC. Filled out from reference TRBV7-9 and TRBJ1-2, the complete variable domain reads DTGVSQNPRHKITKRGQNVTFRCDPISEHNRLYWYRQTLGQGPEFLTYFQNEAQLEKSRLLSDRFSAERPKGSFSTLEIQRTEQGDSAMYLCASSLSGTVFGGYTFGSGTRLTVV.

The DNA of the CDR3 is TGTGCCAGCAGCTACCAAGCGGATCCGCAGTATTTT. This encodes CASSYQADPQYF. The chain employs TRBV5-6 and TRBJ2-3; D is perhaps TRBD2 (5 bases). Germline CDR1 SGHDT, CDR2 YYEEEE. The V and J ends lost 3 bases and 10 bases respectively, with 12 bases between them. The CDR3 has 12 amino acids.

This clonotype was seen a handful of times. The rearrangement joins TRBV12-3 or TRBV12-4 to TRBJ2-2; D uncertain. The CDR3 contains 14 residues. The V gene lost 1 base and the J gene lost 2 bases, with 5 bases spanning the gap. CDR3 DNA: TGTGCCAGCAGTTTAGGCAGCAACACCGGGGAGCTGTTTTTT. Translated: CASSLGSNTGELFF.

The chain has TRBV6-2 or TRBV6-3 and TRBJ2-7, with unresolved D. The CDR3 loop spans 14 amino acids. Trimming removed 4 bases from V and 4 bases from J, with 14 bases in between. The germline CDR1 and CDR2 sequences are MNHEY and SVGEGT. CDR3 residues: CASSFFLEGYEQYF. CDR3 DNA: TGTGCCAGCAGTTTTTTCCTCGAAGGGTACGAGCAGTACTTC.

This clonotype was counted once. The chain is built from TRBV7-9 and TRBJ2-1; D might be TRBD2 (5 bases). Trimming left V 10 bases short and J 15 bases short, with 16 bases between. This CDR3 spans 10 amino acids. Per the germline V gene, CDR1 is SEHNR and CDR2 is FQNEAQ (reference sequence). Written as DNA, the CDR3 is TGTGCCACCCAACCGGGGTTGACGTTCTTC. Amino acids: CATQPGLTFF.

Many counts were recorded for this clonotype. The chain employs TRBV6-4 and TRBJ2-1; the match to TRBD2 covers 12 bases. Looked up from germline, CDR1 is MRHNA and CDR2 is SNTAGT. The CDR3 is 15 amino acids. V was pared by 4 bases and J by 6 bases, with 4 bases of the junction left unmatched. CDR3 in DNA: TGTGCCAGCAGTGGATCTAGCGGGGGGGCCAATGAGCAGTTCTTC. Residues: CASSGSSGGANEQFF.

This clonotype appeared a few times. This chain links TRBV7-9 with TRBJ1-1; D remains unclear. Trimming took off 4 bases at V and 8 bases at J, with 11 bases between the two ends. Per germline, CDR1 SEHNR and CDR2 FQNEAQ (reference sequence). The CDR3 is 12 residues long. CDR3 in amino acids: CASSSSTWEAFF. The CDR3 DNA reads TGTGCCAGCAGCTCATCAACATGGGAAGCTTTCTTT.

The CDR3, as DNA: TGTGCCAGCAGCCAATGGACAGGGCGGGATGGCTACACCTTC. This gives the protein CASSQWTGRDGYTF. J is TRBJ1-2 and V is TRBV14; 8 bases are shared with TRBD1. From germline, CDR1 is SGHDN and CDR2 FVKESK. V dropped 2 bases and J dropped 6; count of bases not matched to a gene: 5. The CDR3 length is 14 residues.

The chain employs TRBV20-1 and TRBJ1-2; TRBD1 agrees at 9 bases. The length of the CDR3 is 13 residues. The V gene end was trimmed by 6 bases and the J gene end by 4 bases; junction bases not matched to a gene: 6. The germline V gene has CDR1 DFQATT and CDR2 SNEGSKA (reference sequence). CDR3 sequence: CSARDRAPYGYTF. CDR3 sequence (DNA): TGCAGTGCCCGGGACAGGGCACCCTATGGCTACACCTTC.

This chain links TRBV7-9 with TRBJ1-3; tentatively, D is TRBD1 (6 bases). From germline, CDR1 is SEHNR and CDR2 FQNEAQ (reference sequence). Trimming took off 3 bases at V and 2 bases at J, with 14 bases between the two ends. The CDR3 totals 16 residues. CDR3 sequence: CASSFPLGGAGNTIYF. The CDR3 nucleotides read TGTGCCAGCAGCTTCCCCTTAGGGGGTGCTGGAAACACCATATATTTT. Full variable domain (missing parts from reference TRBV7-9 and TRBJ1-3): DTGVSQNPRHKITKRGQNVTFRCDPISEHNRLYWYRQTLGQGPEFLTYFQNEAQLEKSRLLSDRFSAERPKGSFSTLEIQRTEQGDSAMYLCASSFPLGGAGNTIYFGEGSWLTVV.

There are a few counts of this clonotype. V usage is TRBV12-3 or TRBV12-4 and J usage is TRBJ1-1; D ambiguous. The CDR3 is 11 amino acids. V shed 3 bases and J shed 4 bases, with 3 bases lying between them. The CDR3 reads CASSFGTEAFF. The CDR3 coding sequence is TGTGCCAGCAGTTTTGGCACTGAAGCTTTCTTT.